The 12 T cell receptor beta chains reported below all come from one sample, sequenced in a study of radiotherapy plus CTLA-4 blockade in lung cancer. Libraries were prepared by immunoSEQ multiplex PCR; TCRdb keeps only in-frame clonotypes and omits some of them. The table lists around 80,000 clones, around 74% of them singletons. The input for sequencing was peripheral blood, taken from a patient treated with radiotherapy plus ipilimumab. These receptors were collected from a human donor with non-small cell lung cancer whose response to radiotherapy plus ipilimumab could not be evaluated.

This chain's CDR3 is CASSPGGQDKQFF. CDR3 in DNA: TGTGCCAGCAGTCCCGGCGGACAGGACAAGCAGTTCTTC. The V and J genes are TRBV6-5 and TRBJ2-1; 7 bases map to TRBD1. Unmatched junction bases numbered 9, after V lost 5 bases and J lost 11 bases. The CDR3 has 13 residues. From germline, CDR1 is MNHEY and CDR2 SVGAGI.

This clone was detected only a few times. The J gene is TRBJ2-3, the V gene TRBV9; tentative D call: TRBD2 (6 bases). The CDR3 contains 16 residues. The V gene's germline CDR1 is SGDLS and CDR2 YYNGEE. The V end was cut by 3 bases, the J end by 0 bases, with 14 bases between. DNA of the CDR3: TGTGCCAGCAGCGCCCGACTAGACACTAGCACAGATACGCAGTATTTT. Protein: CASSARLDTSTDTQYF.

The CDR3 spells CAWRVDRVTEAFF. In nucleotides, the CDR3 is TGTGCCTGGAGAGTCGACAGGGTAACTGAAGCTTTCTTT. The V gene is TRBV30, the J gene TRBJ1-1, with 7 bases lining up with TRBD1. J lost 5 bases, V lost 3 bases, and 6 bases had no gene match. The length of the CDR3 is 13 residues. Germline CDR1 is GTSNPN and CDR2 is SVGIG (reference sequence).

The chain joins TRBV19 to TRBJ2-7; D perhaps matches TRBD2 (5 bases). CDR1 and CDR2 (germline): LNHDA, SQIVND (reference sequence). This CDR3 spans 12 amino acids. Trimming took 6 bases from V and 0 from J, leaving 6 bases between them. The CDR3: CASSGNSYEQYF. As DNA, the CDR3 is TGTGCCAGTAGCGGGAACTCCTACGAGCAGTACTTC.

CDR3 amino acids: CASSEVGTGGVGTQYF. The CDR3 bases are TGTGCCAGCAGTGAAGTGGGGACAGGAGGAGTAGGGACCCAGTACTTC. V is TRBV6-1 and J is TRBJ2-5; 8 positions agree with TRBD1. The CDR3 is made up of 16 amino acids. Trimming took 1 base from V and 7 from J; bases not matched to a gene: 11. Germline loops: CDR1 MNHNS, CDR2 SASEGT.

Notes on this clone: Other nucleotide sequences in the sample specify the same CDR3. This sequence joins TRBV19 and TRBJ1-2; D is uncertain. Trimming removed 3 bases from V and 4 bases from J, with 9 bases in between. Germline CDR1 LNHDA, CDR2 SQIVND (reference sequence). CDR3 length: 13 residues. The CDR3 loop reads CASSIAQIYGYTF. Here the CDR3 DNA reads TGTGCCAGTAGTATCGCACAGATCTATGGCTACACCTTC. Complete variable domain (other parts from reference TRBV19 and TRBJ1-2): DGGITQSPKYLFRKEGQNVTLSCEQNLNHDAMYWYRQDPGQGLRLIYYSQIVNDFQKGDIAEGYSVSREKKESFPLTVTSAQKNPTAFYLCASSIAQIYGYTFGSGTRLTVV.

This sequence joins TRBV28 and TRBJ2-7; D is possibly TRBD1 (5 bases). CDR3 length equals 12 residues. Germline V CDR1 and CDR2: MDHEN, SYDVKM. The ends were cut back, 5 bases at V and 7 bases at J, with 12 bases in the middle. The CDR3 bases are TGTGCCAGCAGTCTTCAGGGTTGGGAGCAGTACTTC. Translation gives CASSLQGWEQYF.

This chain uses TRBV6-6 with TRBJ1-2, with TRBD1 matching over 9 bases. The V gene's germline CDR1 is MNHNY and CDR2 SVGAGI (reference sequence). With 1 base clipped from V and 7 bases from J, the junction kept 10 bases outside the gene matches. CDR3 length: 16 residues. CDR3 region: CASSYLQGAVEGGYTF. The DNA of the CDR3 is TGTGCCAGCAGTTACTTACAGGGGGCGGTTGAGGGTGGCTACACCTTC.

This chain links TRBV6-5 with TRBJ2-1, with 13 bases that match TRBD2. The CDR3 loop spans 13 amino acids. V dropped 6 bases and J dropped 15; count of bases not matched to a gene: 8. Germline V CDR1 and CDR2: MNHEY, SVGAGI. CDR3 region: CASSPWTSGSWFF. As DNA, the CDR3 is TGTGCCAGCAGCCCTTGGACTAGCGGGAGTTGGTTCTTC.

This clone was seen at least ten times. The CDR3 nucleotides read TGTGCCAGCAGCCAAGCGGGACAGGGTGATAACTATGGCTACACCTTC. Amino acid sequence: CASSQAGQGDNYGYTF. The rearrangement links TRBV4-2 to TRBJ1-2, with 9 bases that match TRBD1. With V trimmed by 1 base and J by 1 base, 4 bases remained unmatched. CDR1 and CDR2 from the germline V gene are LGHNA and YNFKEQ. The CDR3 has 16 amino acids.

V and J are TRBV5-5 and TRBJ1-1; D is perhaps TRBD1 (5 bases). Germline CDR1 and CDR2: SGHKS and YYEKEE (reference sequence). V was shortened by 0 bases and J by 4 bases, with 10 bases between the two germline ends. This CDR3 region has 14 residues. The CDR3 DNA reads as TGTGCCAGCAGCTTGGTGGGGCGTAGCACTGAAGCTTTCTTT. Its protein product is CASSLVGRSTEAFF.

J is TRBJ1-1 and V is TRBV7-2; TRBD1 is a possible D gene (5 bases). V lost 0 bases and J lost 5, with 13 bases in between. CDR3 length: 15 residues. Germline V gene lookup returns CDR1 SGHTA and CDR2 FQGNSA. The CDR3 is CASSLAGGEGTEAFF. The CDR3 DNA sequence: TGTGCCAGCAGCTTAGCGGGGGGAGAGGGAACTGAAGCTTTCTTT. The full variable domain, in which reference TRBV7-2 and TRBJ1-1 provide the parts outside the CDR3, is GAGVSQSPSNKVTEKGKDVELRCDPISGHTALYWYRQSLGQGLEFLIYFQGNSAPDKSGLPSDRFSAERTGGSVSTLTIQRTQQEDSAVYLCASSLAGGEGTEAFFGQGTRLTVV.